One and the same sample provided the 8 T cell receptor beta chains below, sequenced in a study of cytomegalovirus exposure and HLA in healthy donors. This PCR relied on a set of 60 Vbeta primers and 13 Jbeta primers. Profiling relied on immunoSEQ multiplex PCR, and the TCRdb table lists in-frame clones only, not all of them. This sample yields 130,000 or so clones, of which roughly 82% are seen a single time; approximately 4.2% belongs to the top ten. Sequenced input: PBMCs. The receptors originated from a male donor in good health and CMV-seropositive.

This clone was seen more than once but under ten times. This chain uses TRBV29-1 with TRBJ1-1, with TRBD1 as a possible D gene (5 bases). Germline V gene lookup returns CDR1 SQVTM and CDR2 ANQGSEA. The CDR3 sequence is 14 residues long. Trimming removed 4 bases from V and 5 bases from J, with 17 bases in between. This CDR3 is CSVVGGTRGTEAFF. CDR3 in DNA: TGCAGCGTTGTTGGGGGGACCCGAGGGACTGAAGCTTTCTTT.

The gene calls are TRBV4-2 and TRBJ2-2, with a possible D match to TRBD1 (6 bases). The CDR3 loop spans 16 amino acids. Germline-derived CDR1 and CDR2 are LGHNA and YNFKEQ. Trimming removed 1 base from V and 6 bases from J, with 15 bases in between. The CDR3 is CASSQGNRVVSGELFF. The CDR3 DNA follows: TGTGCCAGCAGCCAAGGGAACAGGGTGGTCTCCGGGGAGCTGTTTTTT.

This chain connects TRBV2 to TRBJ1-2; TRBD1 matches at 7 bases. CDR3 length equals 16 residues. Unmatched junction bases numbered 14, after V lost 5 bases and J lost 5 bases. CDR1 is SNHLY, CDR2 FYNNEI, per germline. The CDR3 coding sequence is TGTGCCAGCAGTTCCGAAAGACAGGGACTGGGGTATGGCTACACCTTC. Translating it yields CASSSERQGLGYGYTF.

V gene TRBV6-4 combines with J gene TRBJ2-6; a possible D gene is TRBD2 (5 bases). V shed 2 bases and J shed 1 base, with 12 bases lying between them. The CDR3 sequence is 17 residues long. Germline V gene sequence: CDR1 MRHNA, CDR2 SNTAGT. CDR3 sequence: CASSDVGVGSGANVLTF. The CDR3 nucleotides are TGTGCCAGCAGTGACGTCGGGGTGGGTTCTGGGGCCAACGTCCTGACTTTC.

The V gene is TRBV6-5, the J gene TRBJ1-2; 8 nucleotides line up with TRBD1. This CDR3 has 15 residues. The germline V gene encodes CDR1 MNHEY and CDR2 SVGAGI. V was clipped by 2 bases and J by 4 bases; unmatched bases: 6. CDR3 protein: CASSYTGQGSYGYTF. CDR3 in DNA: TGTGCCAGCAGTTACACCGGACAGGGTAGCTATGGCTACACCTTC.

V gene TRBV6-5 combines with J gene TRBJ1-5; a weak D match, TRBD1 (5 bases). Trimming shortened V by 4 bases and J by 4 bases, and 11 bases separated the two germline ends. CDR3 size: 14 residues. Germline V gene sequence: CDR1 MNHEY, CDR2 SVGAGI. The CDR3 protein is CASSFGQGNQPQHF. In DNA form, the CDR3 reads TGTGCCAGCAGTTTCGGCCAGGGTAATCAGCCCCAGCATTTT.

Here the CDR3 reads CASSMDRVRNEQFF. The DNA for the CDR3 is TGTGCCAGCAGTATGGACAGGGTTCGCAATGAGCAGTTCTTC. V gene TRBV27 combines with J gene TRBJ2-1, with 8 bases fitting TRBD1. J was trimmed by 6 bases and V by 5 bases; bases with no gene match: 6. CDR3 length: 14 residues. The V gene's germline CDR1 is MNHEY and CDR2 SMNVEV (reference sequence).

The chain is built from TRBV29-1 and TRBJ1-2; D is undetermined. Germline CDR1 SQVTM, CDR2 ANQGSEA. V was trimmed by 6 bases and J by 4 bases, leaving 12 bases between them. CDR3 length: 12 residues. CDR3 nucleotides: TGCAGCGTCCACGAACAGATCTATGGCTACACCTTC. This codes for CSVHEQIYGYTF.